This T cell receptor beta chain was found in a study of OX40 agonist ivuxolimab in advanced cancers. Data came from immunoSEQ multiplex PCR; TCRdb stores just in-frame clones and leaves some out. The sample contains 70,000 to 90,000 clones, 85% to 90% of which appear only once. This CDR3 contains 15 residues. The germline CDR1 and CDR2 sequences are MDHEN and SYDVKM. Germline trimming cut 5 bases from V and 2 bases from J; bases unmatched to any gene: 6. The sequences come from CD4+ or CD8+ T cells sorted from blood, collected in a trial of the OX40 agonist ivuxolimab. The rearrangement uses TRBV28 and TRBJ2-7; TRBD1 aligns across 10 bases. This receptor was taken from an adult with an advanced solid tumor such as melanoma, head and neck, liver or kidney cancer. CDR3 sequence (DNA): TGTGCCAGCAGTGTTCCCGGGACAGGGGCCTACGAGCAGTACTTC. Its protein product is CASSVPGTGAYEQYF.